These 18 T cell receptor beta chains share one sample of origin, sequenced in a study of shared clonotypes between healthy human individuals. Produced via immunoSEQ multiplex PCR; TCRdb's table is partial and in-frame only. The sample lists about 730,000 clones, roughly 72% occurring once. What was sequenced was memory CD4+ T cells sorted from blood. As for subset: CD45RA-negative fraction. These receptor sequences come from a woman aged 25 to 39 in good health.

The J gene is TRBJ1-2, the V gene TRBV2, with D hard to call. Trimming stripped 3 bases from V and 8 bases from J, with 16 bases between. The CDR3 has 14 residues. Germline V lookup: CDR1 SNHLY, CDR2 FYNNEI. This chain's CDR3 is CASSDMRVVGGYTF. For the CDR3, the DNA is TGTGCCAGCAGTGACATGAGGGTAGTAGGAGGCTACACCTTC.

This clone was seen a handful of times. This rearrangement joins TRBV29-1 to TRBJ2-7; D ambiguous. From germline, CDR1 is SQVTM and CDR2 ANQGSEA. The V end lost 4 bases, the J end lost 0 bases, and 7 bases lay between the germline ends. The CDR3 totals 12 residues. CDR3 nucleotides: TGCAGCGTTGGGCTCAGCTCCTACGAGCAGTACTTC. Its protein product is CSVGLSSYEQYF.

The CDR3 here is CASTTQLAGAGELFF. The CDR3 region has the DNA TGTGCCAGCACTACGCAATTAGCGGGAGCCGGGGAGCTGTTTTTT. The chain links TRBV6-1 to TRBJ2-2; TRBD2 aligns across 9 bases. With V trimmed by 7 bases and J by 6 bases, 9 bases remained unmatched. The germline gives CDR1 MNHNS, CDR2 SASEGT. This CDR3 has 15 residues.

To note about this clone: This same CDR3 is encoded by further DNA sequences in the sample. The chain links TRBV7-2 to TRBJ2-1; D is uncertain. CDR3 length: 13 amino acids. Per germline, CDR1 SGHTA and CDR2 FQGNSA. The germline V and J ends were trimmed by 5 bases and 5 bases, with 10 bases remaining between them. CDR3 amino acids: CASSPYLNNEQFF. The CDR3 DNA sequence: TGTGCCAGCAGCCCTTACCTTAACAATGAGCAGTTCTTC.

This rearrangement joins TRBV28 to TRBJ2-5; 7 nucleotides agree with TRBD1. J was trimmed by 5 bases and V by 6 bases; bases with no gene match: 9. There are 14 residues in the CDR3. Germline assignment: CDR1 MDHEN and CDR2 SYDVKM. The CDR3 protein is CASSQTTGMETQYF. The CDR3 nucleotides are TGTGCCAGCAGCCAAACGACAGGGATGGAGACCCAGTACTTC.

A few counts support this clone. The J gene is TRBJ1-1, the V gene TRBV2, with D possibly matching TRBD1 (6 bases). This CDR3 has 14 amino acids. Germline V lookup: CDR1 SNHLY, CDR2 FYNNEI. The ends were cut back, 5 bases at V and 1 base at J, with 11 bases in the middle. The CDR3 reads CASSTGQTNTEAFF. The CDR3 DNA reads TGTGCCAGCAGTACGGGACAAACGAACACTGAAGCTTTCTTT.

The rearrangement joins TRBV5-4 to TRBJ2-5; the match to TRBD2 covers 8 bases. J was trimmed by 4 bases and V by 9 bases; bases with no gene match: 5. Per the germline V gene, CDR1 is SGHNT and CDR2 is YYREEE (reference sequence). The CDR3 runs to 12 residues. In DNA, the CDR3 is TGTGCCATGGGGAGCGGGAGAGAGACCCAGTACTTC. It codes for CAMGSGRETQYF.

The V and J genes are TRBV6-1 and TRBJ2-2; 8 bases fit TRBD2. V dropped 3 bases and J dropped 4; count of bases not matched to a gene: 7. CDR3 length: 16 amino acids. Per the germline V gene, CDR1 is MNHNS and CDR2 is SASEGT. DNA of the CDR3: TGTGCCAGCAGTGACAAGAGCGGGAGTGGCACCGGGGAGCTGTTTTTT. Its translation is CASSDKSGSGTGELFF.

The chain joins TRBV7-8 to TRBJ2-1, with TRBD2 matching over 10 bases. Trimming at V came to 5 bases and at J to 9 bases, leaving 4 bases not matched to a gene. Germline lookup yields CDR1 SGHVS and CDR2 FQNEAQ. This CDR3 has 13 residues. The CDR3 DNA reads TGTGCCAGCAGCCAACAGCGGGAGGGTGAGCAGTTCTTC. Its protein product is CASSQQREGEQFF.

The chain is built from TRBV5-1 and TRBJ2-1, with D perhaps matching TRBD2 (5 bases). Germline CDR1 reads SGHRS; CDR2 reads YFSETQ. Trimming cost V 0 bases and J 6 bases, with 7 bases left between them. This CDR3 is 13 amino acids long. This chain's CDR3 is CASSLAGSNEQFF. CDR3 in DNA: TGCGCCAGCAGCTTGGCGGGATCCAATGAGCAGTTCTTC.

The chain carries TRBV5-1 and TRBJ2-5, with unresolved D. Germline CDR1 SGHRS, CDR2 YFSETQ. The CDR3 loop spans 14 amino acids. With 0 bases removed from V and 1 base from J, the gap between germline ends came to 7 bases. The DNA of the CDR3 is TGCGCCAGCAGCTTGGATAGACCCCAAGAGACCCAGTACTTC. Its translation: CASSLDRPQETQYF.

The chain recombines TRBV7-8 with TRBJ1-5; TRBD1 might be the D (6 bases). The V and J ends lost 5 bases and 6 bases respectively, with 20 bases between them. The CDR3 is 16 residues long. Germline V gene data show CDR1 as SGHVS and CDR2 as FQNEAQ. The CDR3 DNA sequence: TGTGCCAGCAGCCACCTTTTACAGGGTTTGGCTCAGCCCCAGCATTTT. Protein sequence: CASSHLLQGLAQPQHF. Full variable domain (outside the CDR3, taken from reference TRBV7-8 and TRBJ1-5): GAGVSQSPRYKVAKRGQDVALRCDPISGHVSLFWYQQALGQGPEFLTYFQNEAQLDKSGLPSDRFFAERPEGSVSTLKIQRTQQEDSAVYLCASSHLLQGLAQPQHFGDGTRLSIL.

The CDR3 DNA follows: TGTGCCAGCAGCCCAACGCCAGTGGGTCCCCAGCATTTT. Amino acids: CASSPTPVGPQHF. This chain joins TRBV14 and TRBJ1-5; the D is unclear. Germline V gene lookup returns CDR1 SGHDN and CDR2 FVKESK. The CDR3 consists of 13 residues. Trimming pared 4 bases from V and 10 bases from J, leaving 14 bases between.

The chain uses TRBV5-1 and TRBJ2-5, with TRBD2 identical over 7 bases. The CDR3 extends over 16 amino acids. Germline lookup yields CDR1 SGHRS and CDR2 YFSETQ. Unmatched junction bases numbered 12, after V lost 2 bases and J lost 5 bases. CDR3 amino acids: CASSFLTSAHSETQYF. The CDR3 nucleotides read TGCGCCAGCAGCTTCCTAACTAGCGCCCACTCGGAGACCCAGTACTTC.

This clone has ten or more counts. The chain couples TRBV30 to TRBJ1-1, with D maybe TRBD1 (5 bases). This CDR3 spans 13 amino acids. Germline V gene lookup returns CDR1 GTSNPN and CDR2 SVGIG (reference sequence). The V end lost 4 bases, the J end lost 5 bases, and 14 bases lay between the germline ends. The CDR3 DNA is TGTGCCTGGAAGCAAGAGGGGCGAACTGAAGCTTTCTTT. It translates to CAWKQEGRTEAFF.

J is TRBJ1-1 and V is TRBV27; 10 bases match TRBD1. Trimming removed 5 bases from V and 11 bases from J; junction bases left unmatched: 8. Germline V gene data show CDR1 as MNHEY and CDR2 as SMNVEV (reference sequence). The CDR3 loop spans 13 amino acids. The DNA of the CDR3 is TGTGCCAGCAGTCTATGGACAGGGGGGTCCGCTTTCTTT. Amino acid sequence: CASSLWTGGSAFF.

The chain couples TRBV5-1 to TRBJ2-1; 9 bases line up with TRBD2. The CDR3 sequence is 16 residues long. V dropped 0 bases and J dropped 2; count of bases not matched to a gene: 3. Germline CDR1 SGHRS, CDR2 YFSETQ. As DNA, the CDR3 is TGCGCCAGCAGCTTGGAGGGCGGGAGGGCCTACAATGAGCAGTTCTTC. Amino acids: CASSLEGGRAYNEQFF.

The V gene is TRBV28, the J gene TRBJ2-7; no clear D. The CDR3 loop spans 16 amino acids. The ends were cut back, 6 bases at V and 1 base at J, with 19 bases in the middle. Germline V gene lookup returns CDR1 MDHEN and CDR2 SYDVKM. The CDR3 nucleotides read TGTGCCAGCAGCACACGACACAACGACCGGTCCTACGAGCAGTACTTC. This translates into CASSTRHNDRSYEQYF.